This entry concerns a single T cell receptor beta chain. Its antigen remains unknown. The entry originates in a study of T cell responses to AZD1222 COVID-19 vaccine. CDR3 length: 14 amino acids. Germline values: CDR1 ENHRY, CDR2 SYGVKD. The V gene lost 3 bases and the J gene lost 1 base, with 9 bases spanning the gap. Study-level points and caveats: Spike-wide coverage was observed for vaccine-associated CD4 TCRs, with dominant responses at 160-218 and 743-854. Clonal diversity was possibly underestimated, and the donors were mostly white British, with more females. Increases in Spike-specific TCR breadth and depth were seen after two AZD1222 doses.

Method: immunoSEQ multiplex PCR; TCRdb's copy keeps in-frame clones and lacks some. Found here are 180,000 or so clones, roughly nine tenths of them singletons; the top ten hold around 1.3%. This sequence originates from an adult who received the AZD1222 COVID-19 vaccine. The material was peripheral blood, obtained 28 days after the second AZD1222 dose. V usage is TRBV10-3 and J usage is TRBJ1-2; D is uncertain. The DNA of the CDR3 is TGTGCCATCAGTGACGGTGCACTTAACTATGGCTACACCTTC. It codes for CAISDGALNYGYTF.